Following are 13 T cell receptor beta chains from one sample sequenced in a study of T cells in women clearing cervical HPV infection. Profiling relied on immunoSEQ multiplex PCR, and the TCRdb table lists in-frame clones only, not all of them. This sample's table has over 20,000 clones. The sample comprised blood buffy coat. The source is a woman aged 18-70 years with a cervical HPV16 infection that either progressed to CIN3+ or cleared (not recorded which).

For this clone: The read is 3 residues too short to cover the CDR3 end, so that end is filled in from the germline J gene. This chain connects TRBV7-9 to TRBJ1-6, with D possibly being TRBD1 (6 bases). The V gene lost 7 bases and the J gene lost 6 bases, with 10 bases spanning the gap. Germline CDR1 and CDR2: SEHNR and FQNEAQ (reference sequence). The CDR3 contains 13 residues. The CDR3 reads CASNDRPNSPLHF. The part of the CDR3 DNA that was read is TGTGCCAGCAATGACAGGCCTAATTCACCC.

Regarding this clone: The read stops 3 residues short of the end of the CDR3; the missing end is completed from the germline J gene. V gene TRBV6-1 combines with J gene TRBJ2-7; possibly TRBD1 for D (7 bases). Trimming shortened V by 4 bases and J by 0 bases, and 16 bases separated the two germline ends. Germline assignment: CDR1 MNHNS and CDR2 SASEGT. This CDR3 is 16 amino acids long. The covered CDR3 bases are TGTGCCAGCAGTGGGAGAGGAGGGACAGCCTCCTACGAG. Residues: CASSGRGGTASYE. The whole CDR3 sequence is CASSGRGGTASYEQYF.

About this clone: The read is 3 residues too short to cover the CDR3 end, so that end is filled in from the germline J gene. The J gene is TRBJ2-3, the V gene TRBV12-3 or TRBV12-4; 12 bases line up with TRBD2. The J segment lost 4 bases and the V segment lost 3 bases, leaving 5 bases of the junction unmatched. The CDR3 is 16 amino acids. The CDR3 DNA, read in part, is TGTGCCAGCAGTTTTTCGACTAGCGGGAGACCAGATACG. It encodes CASSFSTSGRPDT. The CDR3, in full, reads CASSFSTSGRPDTQYF.

To note about this clone: The CDR3 is cut off 3 residues early in the read; its end comes from the germline J gene. The chain has TRBV18 and TRBJ2-3, with 7 bases aligning to TRBD1. The germline CDR1 and CDR2 sequences are KGHSH and LQKENI. CDR3 size: 15 residues. CDR3 protein: CASSPRTGPKETQYF. The CDR3 DNA, read in part, is TGTGCCAGCTCCCCCCGGACAGGTCCAAAAGAGACG. The whole variable domain, remainder taken from reference TRBV18 and TRBJ2-3, is NAGVMQNPRHLVRRRGQEARLRCSPMKGHSHVYWYRQLPEEGLKFMVYLQKENIIDESGMPKERFSAEFPKEGPSILRIQQVVRGDSAAYFCASSPRTGPKETQYFGPGTRLTVL.

On this clone: From the germline J gene comes the end of the CDR3, since the read stops 3 residues before it. The chain uses TRBV11-2 and TRBJ2-1; a possible D gene is TRBD1 (6 bases). Germline loops: CDR1 SGHAT, CDR2 FQNNGV. The ends were cut back, 1 base at V and 9 bases at J, with 16 bases in the middle. The CDR3 consists of 15 residues. The CDR3 region is CASSLVWQGPPEQFF. The CDR3 bases that were read are TGTGCCAGCAGCTTAGTGTGGCAGGGGCCCCCTGAG.

This CDR3 reads CASSEGGTSVYDYTF. The sequenced CDR3 bases are TGTGCCAGCAGTGAAGGGGGGACTAGCGTGTACGAC. The rearrangement joins TRBV2 to TRBJ1-2; TRBD1 might be the D (5 bases). The read stops 3 residues short of the end of the CDR3; the missing end is completed from the germline J gene. The germline V gene has CDR1 SNHLY and CDR2 FYNNEI. There are 15 residues in the CDR3. The complete variable domain, with remaining parts taken from reference TRBV2 and TRBJ1-2, reads EPEVTQTPSHQVTQMGQEVILRCVPISNHLYFYWYRQILGQKVEFLVSFYNNEISEKSEIFDDQFSVERPDGSNFTLKIRSTKLEDSAMYFCASSEGGTSVYDYTFGSGTRLTVV.

On this clone: The sequenced fragment ends 3 residues before the CDR3 boundary, so the rest is inferred from the germline J gene. This chain joins TRBV19 and TRBJ1-1; tentative D call: TRBD1 (6 bases). Trimming stripped 5 bases from V and 4 bases from J, with 14 bases between. Germline V gene sequence: CDR1 LNHDA, CDR2 SQIVND (reference sequence). This CDR3 is 14 amino acids long. The CDR3 sequence is CASSLRGAGTEAFF. CDR3 DNA (partial): TGTGCCAGTAGTCTCCGGGGGGCGGGCACTGAA.

A remark on this clone: The read comes to an end 3 residues before the CDR3 does, leaving the germline J gene to fill in the end. The chain joins TRBV5-6 to TRBJ1-1; D might be TRBD1 (5 bases). The CDR3 is made up of 14 amino acids. The germline V gene encodes CDR1 SGHDT and CDR2 YYEEEE. The CDR3: CASSFYALRGGAFF. Incomplete CDR3 DNA: TGTGCCAGCAGCTTTTATGCCCTGCGCGGGGGA.

A note on this clone: The missing CDR3 end, 3 residues past where the read stops, is filled in from the germline J gene. The gene calls are TRBV6-1 and TRBJ1-5; 8 positions agree with TRBD1. The CDR3 runs 15 residues. Trimming took 4 bases from V and 5 from J; bases not matched to a gene: 7. The germline CDR1 and CDR2 sequences are MNHNS and SASEGT. The chain's CDR3 is CASSGTGTGDQPQHF. Partial CDR3 DNA: TGTGCCAGCAGTGGTACCGGGACAGGAGATCAGCCC.

A word on this clone: The CDR3 goes on 3 residues after the read ends, and that part is filled in from the germline J gene. The genes are TRBV5-6 and TRBJ2-7; D ambiguous. The germline CDR1 and CDR2 sequences are SGHDT and YYEEEE. Deletions cut 0 bases from V and 5 bases from J, with 9 bases between. The CDR3 totals 13 residues. The DNA read from the CDR3 is TGTGCCAGCAGCTTGGTAGTTTCGGACGAG. Encoded protein: CASSLVVSDE. The whole CDR3 protein is CASSLVVSDEQYF.

Remarks on this clone: The CDR3 end is not reached by the read, which stops 3 residues before it; the germline J gene fills it in. This chain uses TRBV5-1 with TRBJ2-1, with D maybe TRBD2 (6 bases). The CDR3 spans 14 residues. Deletions cut 0 bases from V and 5 bases from J, with 9 bases between. Germline CDR1 SGHRS, CDR2 YFSETQ. The chain's CDR3 is CASSLGGGDNEQFF. Incomplete CDR3 DNA: TGCGCCAGCAGCTTGGGGGGCGGGGACAATGAG.

Notes on this clone: The read stops 3 residues short of the end of the CDR3; the missing end is completed from the germline J gene. The chain joins TRBV29-1 to TRBJ2-1; D possibly corresponds to TRBD1 (5 bases). Germline V gene sequence: CDR1 SQVTM, CDR2 ANQGSEA. Trimming cost V 1 base and J 4 bases, with 11 bases left between them. The CDR3 loop spans 14 amino acids. CDR3 DNA, as far as it was read: TGCAGCGTTGAAGTGGGCAGGGTTTACAATGAG. It translates to CSVEVGRVYNE. The CDR3 reads in full as CSVEVGRVYNEQFF.

In regard to this clone: Coverage ceases 3 residues before the CDR3 finishes, and the germline J gene fills in the end. The chain recombines TRBV7-2 with TRBJ1-3; D is uncertain. Germline V gives CDR1 SGHTA, CDR2 FQGNSA. Trimming took 4 bases from V and 4 from J, leaving 11 bases between them. The CDR3 is made up of 14 amino acids. CDR3: CASSSPRQGNTIYF. CDR3 DNA, as far as it was read: TGTGCCAGCAGCTCCCCTCGTCAGGGAAACACC. The variable domain in full, with the rest retrieved from reference TRBV7-2 and TRBJ1-3, is GAGVSQSPSNKVTEKGKDVELRCDPISGHTALYWYRQSLGQGLEFLIYFQGNSAPDKSGLPSDRFSAERTGGSVSTLTIQRTQQEDSAVYLCASSSPRQGNTIYFGEGSWLTVV.